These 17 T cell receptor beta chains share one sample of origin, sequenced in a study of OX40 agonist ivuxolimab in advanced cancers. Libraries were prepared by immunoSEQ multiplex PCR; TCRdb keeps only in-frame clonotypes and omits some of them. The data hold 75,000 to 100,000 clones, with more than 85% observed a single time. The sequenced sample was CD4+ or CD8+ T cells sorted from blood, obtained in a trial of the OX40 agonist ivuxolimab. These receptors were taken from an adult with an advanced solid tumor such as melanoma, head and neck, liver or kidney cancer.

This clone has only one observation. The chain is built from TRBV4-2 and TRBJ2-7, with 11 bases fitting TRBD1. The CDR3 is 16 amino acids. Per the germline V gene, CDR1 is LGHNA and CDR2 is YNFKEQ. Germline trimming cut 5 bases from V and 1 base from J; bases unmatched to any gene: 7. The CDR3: CASSLGTGGLSYEQYF. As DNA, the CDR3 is TGTGCCAGCAGCTTGGGGACAGGGGGACTTTCCTACGAGCAGTACTTC.

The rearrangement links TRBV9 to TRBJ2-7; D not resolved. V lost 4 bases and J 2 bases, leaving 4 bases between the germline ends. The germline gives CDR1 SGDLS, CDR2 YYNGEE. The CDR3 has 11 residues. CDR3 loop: CASSRTYEQYF. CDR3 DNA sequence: TGTGCCAGCAGCCGGACCTACGAGCAGTACTTC.

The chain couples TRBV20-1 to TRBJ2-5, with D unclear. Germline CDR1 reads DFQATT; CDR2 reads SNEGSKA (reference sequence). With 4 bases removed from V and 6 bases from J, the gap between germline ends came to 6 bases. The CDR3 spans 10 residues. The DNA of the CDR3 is TGCAGTGCTAAGAAAAAGACCCAGTACTTC. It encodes CSAKKKTQYF.

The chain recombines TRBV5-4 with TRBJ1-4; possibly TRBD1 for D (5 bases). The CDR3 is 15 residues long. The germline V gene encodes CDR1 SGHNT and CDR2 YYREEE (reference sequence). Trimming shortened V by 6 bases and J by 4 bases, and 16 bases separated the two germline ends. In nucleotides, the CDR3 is TGTGCCAGCACCACTTGGGGCGACGGTAATGAAAAACTGTTTTTT. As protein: CASTTWGDGNEKLFF.

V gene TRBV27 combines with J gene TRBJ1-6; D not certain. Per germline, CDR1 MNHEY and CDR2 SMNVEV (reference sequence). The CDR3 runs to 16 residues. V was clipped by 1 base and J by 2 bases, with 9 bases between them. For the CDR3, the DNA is TGTGCCAGCAGTTTATTCCCGGAACCCTATAATTCACCCCTCCACTTT. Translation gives CASSLFPEPYNSPLHF.

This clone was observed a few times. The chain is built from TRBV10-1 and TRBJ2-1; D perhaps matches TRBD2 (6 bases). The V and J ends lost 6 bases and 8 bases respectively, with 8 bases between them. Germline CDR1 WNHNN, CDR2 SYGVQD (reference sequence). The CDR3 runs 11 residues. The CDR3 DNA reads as TGCGCCAGCAGACTAGCCGATGAGCAGTTCTTC. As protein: CASRLADEQFF.

CDR3 protein: CASSLDSSSYNEQFF. The DNA of the CDR3 is TGTGCCAGCAGTCTGGACAGTAGCTCCTACAATGAGCAGTTCTTC. This sequence joins TRBV7-9 and TRBJ2-1, with a tentative D call TRBD1 (6 bases). Germline V gene data show CDR1 as SEHNR and CDR2 as FQNEAQ (reference sequence). The CDR3 has 15 amino acids. Trimming left V 6 bases short and J 0 bases short, with 12 bases between.

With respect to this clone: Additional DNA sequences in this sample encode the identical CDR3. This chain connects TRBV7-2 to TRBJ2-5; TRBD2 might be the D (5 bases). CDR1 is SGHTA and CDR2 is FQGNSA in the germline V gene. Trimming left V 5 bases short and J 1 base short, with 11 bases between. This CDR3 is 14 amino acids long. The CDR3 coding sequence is TGTGCCAGCAGCCTAAGTGGAGGCCAAGAGACCCAGTACTTC. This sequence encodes CASSLSGGQETQYF.

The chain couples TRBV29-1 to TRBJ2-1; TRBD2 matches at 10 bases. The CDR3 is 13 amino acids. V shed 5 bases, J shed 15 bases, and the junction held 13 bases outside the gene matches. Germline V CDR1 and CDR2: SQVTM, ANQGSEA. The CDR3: CSVLALAGEEAFF. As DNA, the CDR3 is TGCAGCGTTCTTGCCCTAGCGGGAGAAGAAGCGTTCTTC.

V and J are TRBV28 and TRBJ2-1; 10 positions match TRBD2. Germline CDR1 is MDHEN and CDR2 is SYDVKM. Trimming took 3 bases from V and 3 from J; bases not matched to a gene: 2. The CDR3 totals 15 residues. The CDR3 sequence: CASSLIAGGYNEQFF. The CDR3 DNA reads TGTGCCAGCAGTTTGATAGCGGGAGGCTACAATGAGCAGTTCTTC.

In nucleotides, the CDR3 is TGTGCCAGCAGCGTACGCGGGGTGAGCACAGATACGCAGTATTTT. This codes for CASSVRGVSTDTQYF. The rearrangement links TRBV9 to TRBJ2-3, with D perhaps TRBD2 (6 bases). V dropped 1 base and J dropped 0 bases, with 9 bases sitting between them. There are 15 residues in the CDR3. Per germline, CDR1 SGDLS and CDR2 YYNGEE.

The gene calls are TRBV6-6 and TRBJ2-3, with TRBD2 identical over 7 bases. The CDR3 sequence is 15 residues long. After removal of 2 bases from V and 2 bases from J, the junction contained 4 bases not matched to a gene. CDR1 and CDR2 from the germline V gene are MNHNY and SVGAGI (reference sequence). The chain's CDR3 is CASSYRGSPTDTQYF. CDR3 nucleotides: TGTGCCAGCAGTTACCGCGGGAGCCCCACAGATACGCAGTATTTT.

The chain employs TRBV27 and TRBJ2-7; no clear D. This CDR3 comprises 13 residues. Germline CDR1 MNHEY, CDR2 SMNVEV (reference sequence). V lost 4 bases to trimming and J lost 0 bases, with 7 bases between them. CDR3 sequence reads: CASSSHNSYEQYF. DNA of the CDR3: TGTGCCAGCAGTTCCCACAACTCCTACGAGCAGTACTTC.

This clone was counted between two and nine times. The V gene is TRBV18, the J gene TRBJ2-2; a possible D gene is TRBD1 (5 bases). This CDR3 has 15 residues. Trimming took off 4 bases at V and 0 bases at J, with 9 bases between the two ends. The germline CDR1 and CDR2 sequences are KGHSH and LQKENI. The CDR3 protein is CASSLRQSNTGELFF. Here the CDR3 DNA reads TGTGCCAGCTCACTACGACAGTCGAACACCGGGGAGCTGTTTTTT.

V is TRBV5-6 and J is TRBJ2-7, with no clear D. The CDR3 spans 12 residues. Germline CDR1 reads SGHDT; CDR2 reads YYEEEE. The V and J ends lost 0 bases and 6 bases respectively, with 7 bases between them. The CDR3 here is CASSLEFAEQYF. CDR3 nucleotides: TGTGCCAGCAGCTTGGAGTTCGCCGAGCAGTACTTC.

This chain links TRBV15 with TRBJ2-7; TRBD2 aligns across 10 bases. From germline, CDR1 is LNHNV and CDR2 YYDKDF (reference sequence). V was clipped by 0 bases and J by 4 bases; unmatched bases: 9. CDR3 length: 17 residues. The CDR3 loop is CATSRDPLTSGFYEQYF. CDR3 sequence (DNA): TGTGCCACCAGCAGAGATCCCTTGACTAGCGGGTTTTACGAGCAGTACTTC.

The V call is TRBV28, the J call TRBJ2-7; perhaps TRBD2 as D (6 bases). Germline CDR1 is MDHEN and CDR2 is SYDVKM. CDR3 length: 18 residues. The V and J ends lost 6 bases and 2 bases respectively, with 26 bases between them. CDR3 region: CASSPLTGTVNRAYEQYF. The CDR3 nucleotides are TGTGCCAGCAGCCCTTTAACCGGGACTGTGAATAGAGCCTACGAGCAGTACTTC.